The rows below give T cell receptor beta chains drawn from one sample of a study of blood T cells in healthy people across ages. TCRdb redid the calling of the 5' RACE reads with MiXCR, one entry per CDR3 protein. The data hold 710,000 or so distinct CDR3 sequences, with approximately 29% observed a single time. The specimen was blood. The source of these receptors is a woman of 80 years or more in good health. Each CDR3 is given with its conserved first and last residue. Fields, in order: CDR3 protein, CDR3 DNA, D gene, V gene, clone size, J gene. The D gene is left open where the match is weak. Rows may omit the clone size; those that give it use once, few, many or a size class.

CAGGGGRPTDTQYF	TGTGCCGGAGGGGGCGGACGACCCACAGATACGCAGTATTTT	.	TRBV6-6	few	TRBJ2-3
CASSYSMIQGGFGETQYF	TGTGCCAGCAGTTACTCGATGATACAGGGCGGATTTGGAGAGACCCAGTACTTC	.	TRBV6-2/TRBV6-3	many	TRBJ2-5
CASSYSSGGSYNEQFF	TGTGCCAGCAGTTACTCGAGCGGGGGCTCCTACAATGAGCAGTTCTTC	TRBD2	TRBV6-5	many	TRBJ2-1
CASSFNPNEQFF	TGCGCCAGCAGCTTTAACCCGAATGAGCAGTTCTTC	.	TRBV5-1	.	TRBJ2-1
CASSDEWTAANYGYTF	TGTGCCAGCAGTGACGAGTGGACAGCAGCTAACTATGGCTACACCTTC	.	TRBV25-1	few	TRBJ1-2
CASSQDRGGQETQYF	TGTGCCAGCAGCCAAGATCGGGGGGGCCAAGAGACCCAGTACTTC	TRBD2	TRBV4-2	many	TRBJ2-5
CASSLGPKSSYEQYF	TGTGCCAGCAGCTTAGGCCCGAAAAGCTCCTACGAGCAGTACTTC	.	TRBV7-9	many	TRBJ2-7
CASISTGMNTEAFF	TGCGCCAGCATTTCGACAGGCATGAACACTGAAGCTTTCTTT	.	TRBV10-2	.	TRBJ1-1
CSATPGVAYNEQFF	TGCAGTGCGACACCGGGAGTGGCCTACAATGAGCAGTTCTTC	.	TRBV20-1	.	TRBJ2-1
CASSQDGSVGYEQYF	TGTGCCAGCAGCCAAGATGGGAGTGTCGGCTACGAGCAGTACTTC	.	TRBV4-2	many	TRBJ2-7
CASTISSSGASYQYF	TGTGCCAGCACCATATCGAGTAGCGGGGCTTCTTACCAGTACTTC	TRBD2	TRBV12-3/TRBV12-4	.	TRBJ2-7
CSARIAGAETQYF	TGCAGTGCTAGAATTGCGGGGGCGGAGACCCAGTACTTC	.	TRBV20-1	many	TRBJ2-5
CASSMDYNSYNEQFF	TGTGCCAGTAGTATGGACTATAACTCCTACAATGAGCAGTTCTTC	.	TRBV19	.	TRBJ2-1
CASSSGQGIYNEQFF	TGTGCCAGCAGTTCGGGACAGGGGATCTACAATGAGCAGTTCTTC	TRBD1	TRBV12-3/TRBV12-4	many	TRBJ2-1
CASSQGRAIYGYTF	TGCGCCAGCAGCCAAGGTCGGGCAATTTATGGCTACACCTTC	.	TRBV4-1	.	TRBJ1-2
CAWSTRGRSEAFF	TGTGCCTGGAGTACCAGGGGGCGGAGTGAAGCTTTCTTT	TRBD1	TRBV30	.	TRBJ1-1
CSARRTGQGFTEAFF	TGCAGTGCTAGACGGACGGGACAGGGCTTCACTGAAGCTTTCTTT	TRBD1	TRBV20-1	few	TRBJ1-1
CASSLSSGGLQETQYF	TGTGCCAGCAGCTTAAGTAGCGGGGGTCTCCAAGAGACCCAGTACTTC	TRBD2	TRBV11-2	few	TRBJ2-5
CSARDLGFAGNEAFF	TGCAGTGCTAGAGATCTCGGGTTCGCAGGGAATGAAGCTTTCTTT	.	TRBV20-1	.	TRBJ1-1
CSPYNRGTNEKLFF	TGCAGTCCCTATAACAGGGGAACTAATGAAAAACTGTTTTTT	TRBD1	TRBV20-1	.	TRBJ1-4
CASSHGLAGGQNTGELFF	TGCGCCAGCAGCCATGGACTAGCGGGGGGGCAAAACACCGGGGAGCTGTTTTTT	TRBD2	TRBV5-1	.	TRBJ2-2
CASSPPRVGTSGRADTQYF	TGTGCCAGCAGTCCCCCCAGGGTTGGGACTAGTGGGAGAGCAGATACGCAGTATTTT	TRBD2	TRBV12-3/TRBV12-4	.	TRBJ2-3
CTSSYAGLAESTDTQYF	TGTACCAGCAGTTACGCAGGACTAGCGGAGAGCACAGATACGCAGTATTTT	TRBD2	TRBV6-6	.	TRBJ2-3
CASSPTSVTGELFF	TGTGCCAGCAGCCCCACTAGCGTCACCGGGGAGCTGTTTTTT	TRBD2	TRBV7-2	.	TRBJ2-2
CASSLMPGWETQYF	TGCGCCAGCAGCTTGATGCCTGGTTGGGAGACCCAGTACTTC	.	TRBV5-1	few	TRBJ2-5
CAWTLTDTYGYTF	TGTGCCTGGACCTTGACTGATACCTATGGCTACACCTTC	.	TRBV30	many	TRBJ1-2
CGSWAASSGANVLTF	TGCGGTTCCTGGGCGGCAAGCTCTGGGGCCAACGTCCTGACTTTC	.	TRBV20-1	.	TRBJ2-6
CARGRIEAFF	TGTGCCCGGGGCCGTATTGAAGCTTTCTTT	.	TRBV30	.	TRBJ1-1
CRATGRGETQYF	TGCAGGGCTACAGGGAGGGGGGAGACCCAGTACTTC	.	TRBV20-1	.	TRBJ2-5
CASSERGGSSYNEQFF	TGTGCCAGCAGTGAAAGGGGAGGTAGCTCCTACAATGAGCAGTTCTTC	.	TRBV6-1	few	TRBJ2-1
CSGRGGYNEQFF	TGCAGCGGACGGGGGGGGTACAATGAGCAGTTCTTC	TRBD2	TRBV29-1	many	TRBJ2-1
CASSIGGGSYNEQFF	TGCGCCAGCAGTATTGGTGGGGGCTCCTACAATGAGCAGTTCTTC	.	TRBV5-1	many	TRBJ2-1
CASSLPRGREGYTF	TGTGCCAGCAGCTTGCCCCGGGGACGGGAAGGCTACACCTTC	.	TRBV5-5	few	TRBJ1-2
CASSSTWEGVETQYF	TGTGCCAGCAGCTCGACCTGGGAGGGGGTCGAGACCCAGTACTTC	.	TRBV7-9	many	TRBJ2-5
CASSPRPDRGQYF	TGTGCCAGCAGCCCTCGGCCTGACAGAGGGCAGTACTTC	.	TRBV7-2	.	TRBJ2-7
CSGGLLAGSYNEQFF	TGCAGCGGGGGACTACTGGCGGGCTCCTACAATGAGCAGTTCTTC	TRBD2	TRBV29-1	.	TRBJ2-1
CASSPGLVYGYTF	TGTGCCAGCTCGCCGGGATTGGTATATGGCTACACCTTC	.	TRBV12-3/TRBV12-4	once	TRBJ1-2